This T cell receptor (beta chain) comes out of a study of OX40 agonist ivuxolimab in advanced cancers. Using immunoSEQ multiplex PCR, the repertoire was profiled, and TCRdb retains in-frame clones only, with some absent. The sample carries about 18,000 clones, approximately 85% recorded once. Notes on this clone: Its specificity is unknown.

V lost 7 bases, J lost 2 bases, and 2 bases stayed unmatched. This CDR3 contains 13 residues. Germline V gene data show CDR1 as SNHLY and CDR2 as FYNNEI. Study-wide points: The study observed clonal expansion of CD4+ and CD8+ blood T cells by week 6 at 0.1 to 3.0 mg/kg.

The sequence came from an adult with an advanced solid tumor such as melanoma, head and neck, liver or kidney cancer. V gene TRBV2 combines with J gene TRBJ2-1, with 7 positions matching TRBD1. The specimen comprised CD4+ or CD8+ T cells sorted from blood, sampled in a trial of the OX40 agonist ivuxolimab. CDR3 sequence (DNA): TGTGCCAGCACCGGGACAGCCTACAATGAGCAGTTCTTC. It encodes CASTGTAYNEQFF.